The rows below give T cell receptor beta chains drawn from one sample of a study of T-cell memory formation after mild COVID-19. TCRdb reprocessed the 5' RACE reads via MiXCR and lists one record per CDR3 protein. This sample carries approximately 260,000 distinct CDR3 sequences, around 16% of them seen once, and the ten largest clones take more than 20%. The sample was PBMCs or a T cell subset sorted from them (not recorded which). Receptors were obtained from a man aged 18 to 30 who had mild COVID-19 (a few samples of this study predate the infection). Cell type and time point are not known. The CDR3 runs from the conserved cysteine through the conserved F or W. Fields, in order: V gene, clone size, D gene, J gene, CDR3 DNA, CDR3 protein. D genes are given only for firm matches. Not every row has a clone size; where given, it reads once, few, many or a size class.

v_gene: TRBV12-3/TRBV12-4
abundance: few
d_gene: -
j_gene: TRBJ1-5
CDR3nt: TGTGCCAGCAGCCCTTGGGGGGACAATCAGCCCCAGCATTTT
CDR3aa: CASSPWGDNQPQHF

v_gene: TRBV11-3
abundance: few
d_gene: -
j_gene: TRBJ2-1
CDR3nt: TGTGCCAGCAGCCCACGGCTGGGCGGGATCAATGAGCAGTTCTTC
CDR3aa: CASSPRLGGINEQFF

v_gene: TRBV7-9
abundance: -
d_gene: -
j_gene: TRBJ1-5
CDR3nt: TGTGCCAGCAGCTTAGGGGACAATCAGCCCCAGCATTTT
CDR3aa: CASSLGDNQPQHF

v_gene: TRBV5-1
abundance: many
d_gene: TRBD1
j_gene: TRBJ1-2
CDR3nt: TGCGCCAGCAGCTTGGACAGGGGTGGCTACACCTTC
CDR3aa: CASSLDRGGYTF

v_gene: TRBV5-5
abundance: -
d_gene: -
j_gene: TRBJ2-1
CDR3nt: TGTGCCAGCAGCGGATTGGGGGATGAGCAGTTCTTC
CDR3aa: CASSGLGDEQFF

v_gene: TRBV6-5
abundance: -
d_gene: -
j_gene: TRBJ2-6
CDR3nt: TGTGCCAGCAGTTATGGGCAGCCCTCTGGGGCCAACGTCCTGACTTTC
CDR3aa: CASSYGQPSGANVLTF

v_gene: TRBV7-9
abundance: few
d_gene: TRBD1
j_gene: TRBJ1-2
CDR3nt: TGTGCCAGCAGCATTGGACAGGGGGATGGCTACACCTTC
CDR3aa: CASSIGQGDGYTF

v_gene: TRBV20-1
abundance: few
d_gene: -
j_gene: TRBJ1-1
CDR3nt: TGCAGTGCGCCCCAGATTGCTGAAGCTTTCTTT
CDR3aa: CSAPQIAEAFF

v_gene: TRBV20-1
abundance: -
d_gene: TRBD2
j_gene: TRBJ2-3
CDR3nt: TGCAGTGCTGGATCTAGCGGGGGGGCAAATACGCAGTATTTT
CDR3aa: CSAGSSGGANTQYF

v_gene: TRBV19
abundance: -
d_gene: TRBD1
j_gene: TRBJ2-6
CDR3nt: TGTGCCAGCACCGATGTGGGACAGGCTGACTCTGGGGCCAACGTCCTGACTTTC
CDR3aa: CASTDVGQADSGANVLTF

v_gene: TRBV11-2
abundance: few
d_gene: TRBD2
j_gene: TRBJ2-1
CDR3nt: TGTGCCAGCAGCCACACCGGACTAGCGGGGGGGGATGAGCAGTTCTTC
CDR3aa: CASSHTGLAGGDEQFF

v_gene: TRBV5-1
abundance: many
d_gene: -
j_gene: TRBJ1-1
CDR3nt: TGTGCCAGCAGCTTAGAAGGGAACACTGAAGCTTTCTTT
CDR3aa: CASSLEGNTEAFF

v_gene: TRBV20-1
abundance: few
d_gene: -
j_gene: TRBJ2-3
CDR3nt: TGCAGTGCTAGCGGGGTCACAGATACGCAGTATTTT
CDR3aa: CSASGVTDTQYF

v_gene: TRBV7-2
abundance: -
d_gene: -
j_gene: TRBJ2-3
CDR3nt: TGTGCCAGCAGCAGATGGGGCCCCACAGATACGCAGTATTTT
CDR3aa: CASSRWGPTDTQYF

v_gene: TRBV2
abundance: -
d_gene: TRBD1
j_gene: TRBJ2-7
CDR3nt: TGTGCCAGCAGTGATTACGGACAGGGGTACGGGCAGTACTTC
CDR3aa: CASSDYGQGYGQYF

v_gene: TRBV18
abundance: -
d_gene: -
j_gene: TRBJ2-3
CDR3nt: TGTGCCAGCTCACCACGACCTCCGTCGACAGGTTCAGCAGATACGCAGTATTTT
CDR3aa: CASSPRPPSTGSADTQYF

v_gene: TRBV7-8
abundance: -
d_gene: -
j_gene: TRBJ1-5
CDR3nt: TGTGCCAGCAGCTTAGCGCAGGGCTCTCAGCCCCAGCATTTT
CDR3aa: CASSLAQGSQPQHF

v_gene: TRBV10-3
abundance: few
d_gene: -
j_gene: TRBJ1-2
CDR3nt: TGTGCCATCAGTGAGTCGCCGGAGAGCTATGGCTACACCTTC
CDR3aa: CAISESPESYGYTF

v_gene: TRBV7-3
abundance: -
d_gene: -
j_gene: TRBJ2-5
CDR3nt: TGTGCCAGCAGCTTGCTCGGGGGCGCGATGGAGACCCAGTACTTC
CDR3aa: CASSLLGGAMETQYF

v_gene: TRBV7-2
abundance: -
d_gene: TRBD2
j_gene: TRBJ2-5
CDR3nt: TGTGCCAGCAGCTTAGCCCCGTCGGGGTTGAGCGGGGGGATCCAAGAGACCCAGTACTTC
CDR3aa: CASSLAPSGLSGGIQETQYF

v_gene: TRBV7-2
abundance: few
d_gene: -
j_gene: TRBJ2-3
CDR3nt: TGTGCCAGCAGCTACAAGACCAGCACAGATACGCAGTATTTT
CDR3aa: CASSYKTSTDTQYF

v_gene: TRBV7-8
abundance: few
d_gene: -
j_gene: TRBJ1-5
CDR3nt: TGTGCCAGCAGTTACACCGGGACCCACGGGCCCCAGCATTTT
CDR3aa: CASSYTGTHGPQHF

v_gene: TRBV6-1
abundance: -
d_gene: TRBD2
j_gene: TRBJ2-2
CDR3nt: TGTGCCAGCCGTTCTGCGGCTAGCGGGGGAAGAACCGGGGAGCTGTTTTTT
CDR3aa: CASRSAASGGRTGELFF

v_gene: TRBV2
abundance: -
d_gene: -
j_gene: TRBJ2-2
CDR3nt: TGTGCCAGTACCAGGGAGCCCGGGGAGCTGTTTTTT
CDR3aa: CASTREPGELFF

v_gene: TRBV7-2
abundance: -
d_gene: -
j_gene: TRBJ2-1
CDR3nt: TGTGCCAGCAGCCCGACTCGGGGGGCCCGCTACAATGAGCAGTTCTTC
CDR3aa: CASSPTRGARYNEQFF

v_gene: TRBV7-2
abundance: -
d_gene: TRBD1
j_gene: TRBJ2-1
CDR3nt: TGTGCCAGCAGCCACCCTGACAGGGGGCGGAATGAGCAGTTCTTC
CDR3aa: CASSHPDRGRNEQFF

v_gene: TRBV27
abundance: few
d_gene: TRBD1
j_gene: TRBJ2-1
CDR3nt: TGTGCCAGCAGTCGCCTGGGACAGGGGGGATTCAATGAGCAGTTCTTC
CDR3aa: CASSRLGQGGFNEQFF

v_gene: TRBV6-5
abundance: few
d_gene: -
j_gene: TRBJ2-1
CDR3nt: TGTGCCAGCAAGGGTCTAGGTGTGAGTGAGCAGTTCTTC
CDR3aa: CASKGLGVSEQFF

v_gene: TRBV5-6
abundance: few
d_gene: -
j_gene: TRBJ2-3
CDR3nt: TGTGCCAGCAGCGATTCCGAGGGGGGCCCCCCCACAGATACGCAGTATTTT
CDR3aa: CASSDSEGGPPTDTQYF

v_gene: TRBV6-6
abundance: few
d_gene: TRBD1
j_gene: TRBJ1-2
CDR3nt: TGTGCCAGCAGTTACCCGGGACAGAACAACTATGGCTACACCTTC
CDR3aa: CASSYPGQNNYGYTF

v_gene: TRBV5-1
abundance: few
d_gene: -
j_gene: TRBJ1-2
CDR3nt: TGCGCCAGCAGCTTGGCGGCAGGGACGCATGGCTACACCTTC
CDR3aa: CASSLAAGTHGYTF

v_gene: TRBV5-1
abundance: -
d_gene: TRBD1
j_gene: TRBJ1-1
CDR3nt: TGCGCCAGCAGCTTGCTAGGGGGCCGGGGCACTGAAGCTTTCTTT
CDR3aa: CASSLLGGRGTEAFF

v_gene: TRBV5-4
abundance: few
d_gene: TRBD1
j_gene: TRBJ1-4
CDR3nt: TGTGCCAGCAGCTCCGGGACAGGGTTCGAAAAACTGTTTTTT
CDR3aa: CASSSGTGFEKLFF

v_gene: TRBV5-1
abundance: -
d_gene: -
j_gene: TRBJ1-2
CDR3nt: TGCGCCAGCAGCTTAGGGGATGTCTATGGCTACACCTTC
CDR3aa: CASSLGDVYGYTF

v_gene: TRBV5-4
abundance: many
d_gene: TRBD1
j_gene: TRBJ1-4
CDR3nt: TGTGCCAGCAGCTTACAGGGGGCTTCTGAAAAACTGTTTTTT
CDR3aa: CASSLQGASEKLFF

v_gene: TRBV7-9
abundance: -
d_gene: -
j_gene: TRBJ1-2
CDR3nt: TGTGCCAGCAGCTCAGCACGGGGGGAAGGTGGCTACACCTTC
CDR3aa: CASSSARGEGGYTF

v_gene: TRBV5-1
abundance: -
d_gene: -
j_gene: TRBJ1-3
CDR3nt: TGCGCCAGCAAACCAGACTCTGGAAACACCATATATTTT
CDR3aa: CASKPDSGNTIYF

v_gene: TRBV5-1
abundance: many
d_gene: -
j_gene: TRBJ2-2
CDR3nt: TGCGCCAGCAGCTACCTAGCGCCTACCGCGAACACCGGGGAGCTGTTTTTT
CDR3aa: CASSYLAPTANTGELFF

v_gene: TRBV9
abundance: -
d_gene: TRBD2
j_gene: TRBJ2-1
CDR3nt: TGTGCCAGCGGTTCTGGACTAGCAGATGAGCAGTTCTTC
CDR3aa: CASGSGLADEQFF

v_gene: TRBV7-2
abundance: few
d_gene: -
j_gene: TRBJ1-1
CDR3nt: TGTGCCAGCAGCTTAAACCCTAGACAGTTGGGGAACACTGAAGCTTTCTTT
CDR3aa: CASSLNPRQLGNTEAFF

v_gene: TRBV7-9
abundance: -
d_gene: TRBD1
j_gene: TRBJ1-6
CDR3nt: TGTGCCAGCAGCGCGACAGGGGAGAATGCACCCCTCCACTTT
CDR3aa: CASSATGENAPLHF

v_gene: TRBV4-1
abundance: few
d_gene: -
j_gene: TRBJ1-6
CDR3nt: TGCGCCAGCAGCGGGGGGCAGGACCCTAATTCACCCCTCCACTTT
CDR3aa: CASSGGQDPNSPLHF

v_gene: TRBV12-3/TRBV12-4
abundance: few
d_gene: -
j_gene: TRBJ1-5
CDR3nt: TGTGCCAGCAGGAGACTGGGCAATCAGCCCCAGCATTTT
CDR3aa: CASRRLGNQPQHF

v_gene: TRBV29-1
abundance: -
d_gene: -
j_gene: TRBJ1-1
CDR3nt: TGCAGCGTTGCACAGGGAATTAACACTGAAGCTTTCTTT
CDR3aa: CSVAQGINTEAFF

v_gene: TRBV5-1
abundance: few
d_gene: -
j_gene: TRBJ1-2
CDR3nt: TGCGCCAGCAGCGCCGATGGCTGGGGCTACACCTTC
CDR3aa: CASSADGWGYTF

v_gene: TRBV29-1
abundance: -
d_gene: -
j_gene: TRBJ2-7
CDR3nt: TGCAGCGTTGCCCAGGCGCAGAGCTCCTACGAGCAGTACTTC
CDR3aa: CSVAQAQSSYEQYF

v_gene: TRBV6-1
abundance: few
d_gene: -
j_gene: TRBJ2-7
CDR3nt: TGTGCCACCCGCCGGGACCACACCGACGAGCAGTACTTC
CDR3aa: CATRRDHTDEQYF

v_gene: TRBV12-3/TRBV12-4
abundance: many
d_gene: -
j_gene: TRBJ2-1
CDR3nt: TGTGCCAGCAGTTTAGGTGTGGGGAATGAGCAGTTCTTC
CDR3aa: CASSLGVGNEQFF

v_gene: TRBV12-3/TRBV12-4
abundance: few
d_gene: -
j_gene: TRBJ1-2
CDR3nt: TGTGCCAGCAGTTTAGTCGACCCTAACTCGGCATCCCGCGGCTACACCTTC
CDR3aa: CASSLVDPNSASRGYTF

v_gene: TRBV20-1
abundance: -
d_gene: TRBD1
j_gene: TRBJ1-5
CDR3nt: TGCAGTGCTAGGGGGGCCGGGACAGGGGATCAGCCCCAGCATTTT
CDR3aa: CSARGAGTGDQPQHF

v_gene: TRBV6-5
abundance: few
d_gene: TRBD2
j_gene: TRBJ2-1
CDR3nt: TGTGCCATCAAACACCCACCCAAGCGGGGATACAATGAGCAGTTCTTC
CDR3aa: CAIKHPPKRGYNEQFF

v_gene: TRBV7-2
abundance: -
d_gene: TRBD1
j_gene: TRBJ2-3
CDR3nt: TGTGCCAGCGGCCTGGGACAGACCACAGATACGCAGTATTTT
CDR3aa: CASGLGQTTDTQYF

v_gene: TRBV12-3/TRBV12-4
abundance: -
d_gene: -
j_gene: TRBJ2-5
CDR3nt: TGTGCCAGCAGTCCCACTAGTGGAGGGGCCCAGTACTTC
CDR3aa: CASSPTSGGAQYF

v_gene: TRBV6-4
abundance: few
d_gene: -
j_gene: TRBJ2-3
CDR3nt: TGTGCCAGCAGTCCAAAACTCTGGACTGACCAACCAGATACGCAGTATTTT
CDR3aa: CASSPKLWTDQPDTQYF

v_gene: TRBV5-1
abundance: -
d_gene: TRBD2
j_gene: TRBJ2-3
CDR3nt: TGCGCCAGCAGCTTGGGGCTAGCGGTTCCCACAGATACGCAGTATTTT
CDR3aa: CASSLGLAVPTDTQYF

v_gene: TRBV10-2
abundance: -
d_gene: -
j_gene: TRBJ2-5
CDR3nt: TGCGCCAGCGGGCGATGGGTCCCCCAGTACTTC
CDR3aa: CASGRWVPQYF

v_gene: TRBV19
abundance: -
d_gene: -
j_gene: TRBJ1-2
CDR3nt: TGTGCCAGTAGTATAGACCCAGGGGCCTATGGCTACACCTTC
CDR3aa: CASSIDPGAYGYTF

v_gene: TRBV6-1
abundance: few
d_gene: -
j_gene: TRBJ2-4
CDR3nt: TGTGCCAGCAGTGAGGGGGAAGGACGGAACATTCAGTACTTC
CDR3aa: CASSEGEGRNIQYF

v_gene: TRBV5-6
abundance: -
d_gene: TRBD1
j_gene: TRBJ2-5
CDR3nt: TGTGCCAGCAGCTTGAAGGGACAGGGGATCGTGGAGACCCAGTACTTC
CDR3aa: CASSLKGQGIVETQYF

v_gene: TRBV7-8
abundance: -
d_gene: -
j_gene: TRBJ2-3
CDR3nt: TGTGCCAGCAGCTTTGAGGGGCGAGCTGATACGCAGTATTTT
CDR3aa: CASSFEGRADTQYF